This T cell receptor (beta chain) stems from a study of neoadjuvant anti-PD-1 for oral cavity cancer. Study-wide context: Before surgery, most patients got three to four biweekly 3 mg/kg nivolumab doses. Study observations and caveats: Non-responders to neoadjuvant nivolumab had significantly more clonal PBMC T cells than responders.

A remark on this clone: What it binds is unknown.

Time point noted: after neoadjuvant nivolumab, at surgical resection. Using immunoSEQ multiplex PCR, the repertoire was profiled, and TCRdb retains in-frame clones only, with some absent. The sample lists more than 10,000 clones; about 64% were seen once. CDR1 is SGHRS, CDR2 YFSETQ, per germline. V shed 0 bases and J shed 0 bases, with 12 bases lying between them. The CDR3 consists of 16 residues. This chain joins TRBV5-1 and TRBJ1-1; D not resolved. The receptor was isolated from a person between 40 and 80 years old with oral cavity squamous cell carcinoma. This specimen was PBMCs, taken after nivolumab (anti-PD-1) treatment. The CDR3 region is CASSLVLSGVNTEAFF. The DNA of the CDR3 is TGCGCCAGCAGCTTGGTTCTTTCTGGGGTGAACACTGAAGCTTTCTTT. The variable domain in full, with the rest retrieved from reference TRBV5-1 and TRBJ1-1, is KAGVTQTPRYLIKTRGQQVTLSCSPISGHRSVSWYQQTPGQGLQFLFEYFSETQRNKGNFPGRFSGRQFSNSRSEMNVSTLELGDSALYLCASSLVLSGVNTEAFFGQGTRLTVV.